The 5 T cell receptor beta chains presented below share a single source sample, sequenced in a study of human T cells and chemical hapten exposure. MiXCR, applied by TCRdb to the RACE reads, yields one record per CDR3 protein. The repertoire has a few hundred thousand distinct CDR3 sequences, around 5.5% of them found once; the top ten carry less than 9%. The sample's time point: pre-sensitization, week 0. Treatment specified: therapeutic diphenylcyclopropenone sensitization with weekly scalp DPC. The sample in question was whole blood, obtained in connection with sensitization to the hapten diphenylcyclopropenone (DPC). The receptors were sampled from a woman under 30 with alopecia areata. Some clones in this sample may be carry-over from other donors' samples.

This clonotype showed up many times. The V gene is TRBV5-1, the J gene TRBJ2-3, with 7 bases lining up with TRBD1. CDR1 and CDR2 (germline): SGHRS, YFSETQ. The CDR3 covers 14 residues. V lost 7 bases to trimming and J lost 2 bases; unmatched junction nucleotides: 7. The CDR3 nucleotides are TGCGCCAGCTTTAAGGGACAGATCACAGATACGCAGTATTTT. It yields the protein CASFKGQITDTQYF.

The chain links TRBV28 to TRBJ2-1, with 8 bases identical to TRBD2. Germline assignment: CDR1 MDHEN and CDR2 SYDVKM. Trimming cost V 2 bases and J 8 bases; bases outside gene matches: 5. This CDR3 region has 14 residues. The DNA of the CDR3 is TGTGCCAGCAGTTTAGCGGGGGGCATAGATGAGCAGTTCTTC. Its translation is CASSLAGGIDEQFF.

V gene TRBV10-3 combines with J gene TRBJ2-5; 11 bases match TRBD2. In germline, CDR1 is ENHRY, CDR2 SYGVKD. CDR3 size: 21 residues. With 4 bases clipped from V and 0 bases from J, the junction kept 19 bases outside the gene matches. CDR3 protein: CAISGGRVAGGRSGYQETQYF. The CDR3 DNA sequence: TGTGCCATCAGTGGAGGAAGAGTAGCGGGGGGGCGCTCGGGGTACCAAGAGACCCAGTACTTC.

This clonotype was recorded at least ten times. The V gene is TRBV29-1, the J gene TRBJ1-1; 7 nucleotides match TRBD1. The V segment lost 6 bases and the J segment 8 bases; nucleotides outside the gene matches: 3. Germline V gene data show CDR1 as SQVTM and CDR2 as ANQGSEA. This CDR3 comprises 10 residues. CDR3 protein: CSVVDREAFF. Here the CDR3 DNA reads TGCAGCGTAGTGGACAGGGAAGCTTTCTTT. The full variable domain, its missing parts supplied by reference TRBV29-1 and TRBJ1-1, is SAVISQKPSRDICQRGTSLTIQCQVDSQVTMMFWYRQQPGQSLTLIATANQGSEATYESGFVIDKFPISRPNLTFSTLTVSNMSPEDSSIYLCSVVDREAFFGQGTRLTVV.

This clonotype was seen a few times. The chain links TRBV3-1 to TRBJ2-7; 7 bases line up with TRBD2. CDR3 length: 17 residues. J gave up 0 bases and V 5 bases, and 13 bases lay outside the gene matches. Germline V gene lookup returns CDR1 LGHDT and CDR2 YNNKEL (reference sequence). The CDR3 reads CASSSTDTGTNSYEQYF. In DNA form, the CDR3 reads TGTGCCAGCAGCTCCACCGATACCGGGACTAACTCCTACGAGCAGTACTTC.